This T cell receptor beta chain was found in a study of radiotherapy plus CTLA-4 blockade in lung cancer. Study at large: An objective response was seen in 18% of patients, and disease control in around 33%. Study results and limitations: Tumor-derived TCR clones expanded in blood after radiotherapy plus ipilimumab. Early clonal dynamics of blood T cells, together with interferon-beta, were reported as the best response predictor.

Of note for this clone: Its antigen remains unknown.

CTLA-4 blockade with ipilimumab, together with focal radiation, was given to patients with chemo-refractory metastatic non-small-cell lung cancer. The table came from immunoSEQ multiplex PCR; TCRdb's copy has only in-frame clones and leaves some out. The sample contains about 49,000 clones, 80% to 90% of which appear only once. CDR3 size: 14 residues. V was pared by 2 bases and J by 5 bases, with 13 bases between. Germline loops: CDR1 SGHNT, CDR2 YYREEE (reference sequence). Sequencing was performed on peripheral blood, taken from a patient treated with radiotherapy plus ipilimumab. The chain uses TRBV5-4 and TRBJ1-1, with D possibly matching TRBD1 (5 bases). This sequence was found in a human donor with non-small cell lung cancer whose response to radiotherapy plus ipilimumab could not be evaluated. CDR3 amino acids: CASSFGGFKTEAFF. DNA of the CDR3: TGTGCCAGCAGCTTTGGGGGGTTTAAGACTGAAGCTTTCTTT.